This TCR beta chain was obtained from a study of cytotoxic CD8 clonotypes in ibrutinib-treated CLL. On the study more broadly: Outcomes included some 25 partial and 2 complete responses; after median around 65 months, 14 stayed remitted and approximately 12 progressed. Productive templates per sample averaged 255,043; productive rearrangements, approximately 93,000. Study results and limitations: Treatment saw public clonotypes, which were uncommon, either contract or stay stable.

The assay was immunoSEQ multiplex PCR, and TCRdb's table has in-frame clones only and misses some. The sample consists of about 45,000 clones, approximately 65% of them appearing once. The CDR3 has 16 residues. CDR1 is SGHTA, CDR2 FQGNSA, per germline. V shed 1 base and J 4 bases; nucleotides not matched to a gene: 8. This clone appeared once. Its cognate antigen is unknown. The origin of this receptor is a human donor with chronic lymphocytic leukemia. This specimen consisted of PBMCs, obtained after 24 months of ibrutinib treatment. This rearrangement joins TRBV7-2 to TRBJ2-5; 8 bases map to TRBD1. The DNA of the CDR3 is TGTGCCAGCAGCTTAGGGGTCAGGGGGCGTTCAGAGACCCAGTACTTC. It encodes CASSLGVRGRSETQYF. The whole variable domain, remainder taken from reference TRBV7-2 and TRBJ2-5, is GAGVSQSPSNKVTEKGKDVELRCDPISGHTALYWYRQSLGQGLEFLIYFQGNSAPDKSGLPSDRFSAERTGGSVSTLTIQRTQQEDSAVYLCASSLGVRGRSETQYFGPGTRLLVL.